The 3 T cell receptor beta chains in this list originate from one sample, sequenced in a study of vaccination and CD4 T cells after COVID-19. Treatment described: roughly 11-day PBMC culture with coronavirus spike peptide pools or control peptides (ViraFEST assay). These receptors have no known antigen. The Oncomine TCR Beta short-read assay was applied to DNA of cultured CD4+ T cells. TCRdb itself ran the PCR reads through MiXCR, one entry per CDR3 protein. The sample has approximately 3,600 distinct CDR3 sequences; about a third are singletons. Specimen: CD4+ T cells from blood, cultured in vitro. These TCRs come from a human donor who had recovered from COVID-19.

The chain employs TRBV7-9 and TRBJ1-2; possible D gene TRBD1, 5 bases. The CDR3 extends over 15 amino acids. The germline V and J ends were trimmed by 2 bases and 0 bases, with 10 bases remaining between them. CDR1 is SEHNR and CDR2 is FQNEAQ in the germline V gene (reference sequence). CDR3 residues: CASSLNWGTNYGYTF. The CDR3 DNA reads TGTGCCAGCAGCTTAAACTGGGGGACTAACTATGGCTACACCTTC.

Sample share makes this clonotype hyperexpanded (1% or more). V and J are TRBV5-1 and TRBJ2-7; TRBD1 or TRBD2 may be the D gene (5 bases each). The V gene lost 3 bases and the J gene lost 2 bases, with 12 bases spanning the gap. In germline, CDR1 is SGHRS, CDR2 YFSETQ. The CDR3 consists of 14 residues. This chain's CDR3 is CASSSSGPPYEQYF. The CDR3 coding sequence is TGCGCCAGCAGCTCCTCGGGACCGCCCTACGAGCAGTACTTC.

J is TRBJ2-7 and V is TRBV5-4, with D possibly being TRBD2 (6 bases). This CDR3 region has 15 residues. In germline, CDR1 is SGHNT, CDR2 YYREEE (reference sequence). Trimming took 4 bases from V and 4 from J, leaving 18 bases between them. The CDR3 spells CASSQRWGDQYEQYF. The CDR3, as DNA: TGTGCCAGCAGCCAGAGGTGGGGGGATCAATACGAGCAGTACTTC.